Detailed here is one TCR beta chain. CDR1 SGDLS and CDR2 YYNGEE come from the germline V gene. The CDR3 is made up of 17 amino acids. The trim removed 3 bases at V and 5 bases at J, leaving 7 bases unmatched. This entry belongs to a study of blood T cell repertoires in COVID-19. Study-level information: COVID-19 samples from acute and convalescent phases originated in the United States, Italy and Spain. T cells, B-cell-depleted T cells, or PBMCs supplied cDNA or gDNA.

Cohort placement rested on clinical history that participants reported themselves. Authors' analysis steps: Quantification of nucleated cells was approximated via reference gene primer amplification. Sequenced by immunoSEQ multiplex PCR; TCRdb stores in-frame clones only, minus some. The D gene and trimming were derived from the DNA, and the V and J assignments and clone size from that table. The sample carries 300,000 to 450,000 clones, about 87% recorded once. The gene calls are TRBV9 and TRBJ2-2; 13 positions agree with TRBD2. Material: PBMCs or T cells enriched from blood (not recorded which). The TCR was taken from a man aged 35 to 55 in a cohort exposed to, infected with or recovered from COVID-19 (not recorded which). CDR3 amino acids: CASSEGLAGVGTGELFF. CDR3 bases: TGTGCCAGCAGCGAAGGACTAGCGGGAGTCGGGACCGGGGAGCTGTTTTTT.